The 22 T cell receptor beta chains reported below all come from one sample, sequenced in a study of beta chain features in type 1 diabetes. All of the isolated RNA was reverse transcribed, so expressed TCRB transcripts were sequenced. Sequencing used immunoSEQ multiplex PCR; TCRdb keeps in-frame clones, though not all of them. The repertoire holds more than 300,000 clones, with less than 10% as singletons. Sequencing was performed on central memory CD4+ T cells from blood. The receptors here all came from a woman under 30 in good health.

This clone was seen a handful of times. This sequence joins TRBV18 and TRBJ1-2; D is uncertain. This CDR3 comprises 13 residues. V lost 5 bases and J lost 5, with 12 bases in between. Germline V lookup: CDR1 KGHSH, CDR2 LQKENI. CDR3 loop: CASSSWTDYGYTF. As DNA, the CDR3 is TGTGCCAGCTCATCCTGGACCGATTATGGCTACACCTTC.

This clone appeared many times. The chain uses TRBV18 and TRBJ2-1; 7 bases align to TRBD1. This CDR3 is built from 17 residues. The V segment lost 3 bases and the J segment 3 bases; nucleotides outside the gene matches: 11. The germline V gene encodes CDR1 KGHSH and CDR2 LQKENI. For the CDR3, the DNA is TGTGCCAGCTCACCGAATGGTGGACAGGACTTCTACAATGAGCAGTTCTTC. Its protein product is CASSPNGGQDFYNEQFF. Filled out from reference TRBV18 and TRBJ2-1, the complete variable domain reads NAGVMQNPRHLVRRRGQEARLRCSPMKGHSHVYWYRQLPEEGLKFMVYLQKENIIDESGMPKERFSAEFPKEGPSILRIQQVVRGDSAAYFCASSPNGGQDFYNEQFFGPGTRLTVL.

This clone was seen only once. CDR3 in amino acids: CASSPTGLLEGYTF. In DNA form, the CDR3 reads TGTGCCAGCAGCCCAACCGGGCTGCTAGAGGGCTACACCTTC. The rearrangement joins TRBV7-2 to TRBJ1-2; no clear D. V lost 5 bases and J lost 8, with 18 bases in between. From germline, CDR1 is SGHTA and CDR2 FQGNSA. The CDR3 is 14 amino acids.

This chain uses TRBV7-2 with TRBJ1-2; D not resolved. Germline values: CDR1 SGHTA, CDR2 FQGNSA. The CDR3 covers 14 residues. Trimming removed 1 base from V and 8 bases from J, with 14 bases in between. The CDR3 sequence is CASSLGPGDGGYTF. CDR3 in DNA: TGTGCCAGCAGCTTAGGTCCCGGTGATGGCGGCTACACCTTC.

Worth noting for this clone: Within the sample, other DNA sequences also encode this same CDR3. This sequence joins TRBV19 and TRBJ2-7; D is unresolved. V shed 2 bases and J shed 1 base, with 6 bases lying between them. This CDR3 is 13 amino acids long. Germline CDR1 and CDR2: LNHDA and SQIVND (reference sequence). CDR3 in DNA: TGTGCCAGTAGTATACCGGGTTCCTACGAGCAGTACTTC. Encoded protein: CASSIPGSYEQYF.

The chain links TRBV6-6 to TRBJ2-7; 7 bases match TRBD1. The germline V gene encodes CDR1 MNHNY and CDR2 SVGAGI (reference sequence). The CDR3 has 14 amino acids. After removal of 6 bases from V and 4 bases from J, the junction contained 9 bases not matched to a gene. This CDR3 is CASRQGQGVYEQYF. CDR3 DNA sequence: TGTGCCAGCAGGCAGGGGCAGGGGGTTTACGAGCAGTACTTC.

The chain recombines TRBV7-8 with TRBJ2-3; TRBD2 might be the D (5 bases). Between the trimmed V and J ends, which lost 0 bases and 7 bases, there was a span of 11 bases. This CDR3 contains 14 residues. In germline, CDR1 is SGHVS, CDR2 FQNEAQ. CDR3 in amino acids: CASSLAGDGHTQYF. CDR3 in DNA: TGTGCCAGCAGCTTAGCGGGAGACGGGCATACGCAGTATTTT.

This clone turned up a few times. V usage is TRBV6-5 and J usage is TRBJ2-7; 11 positions agree with TRBD1. The CDR3 length is 15 residues. With V trimmed by 0 bases and J by 7 bases, 5 bases remained unmatched. Germline CDR1 MNHEY, CDR2 SVGAGI. CDR3 sequence reads: CASSYSGTGGLEQYF. CDR3 nucleotide sequence: TGTGCCAGCAGTTACTCGGGGACAGGGGGGCTTGAGCAGTACTTC.

This clone showed up just a few times. The chain is built from TRBV6-5 and TRBJ1-2; 10 nucleotides line up with TRBD1. The germline gives CDR1 MNHEY, CDR2 SVGAGI. The CDR3 covers 16 residues. The junction had 3 bases not matched to a gene; V was cut back by 2 bases and J by 0 bases. The CDR3 reads CASSYRGQGSNYGYTF. CDR3 nucleotides: TGTGCCAGCAGTTACAGGGGACAGGGGTCTAACTATGGCTACACCTTC.

This clone was recorded a few times. The rearrangement joins TRBV6-5 to TRBJ1-2, with D unclear. Germline V gives CDR1 MNHEY, CDR2 SVGAGI. The CDR3 totals 13 residues. V was shortened by 4 bases and J by 1 base, with 7 bases between the two germline ends. The CDR3 DNA reads TGTGCCAGCAGTTCAGGCCTTAACTATGGCTACACCTTC. Amino acid sequence: CASSSGLNYGYTF.

The V call is TRBV6-1, the J call TRBJ2-6; D is uncertain. The length of the CDR3 is 17 residues. Germline V lookup: CDR1 MNHNS, CDR2 SASEGT. V was pared by 1 base and J by 5 bases, with 15 bases between. CDR3 loop: CASSEGTEKHWANVLTF. The CDR3 DNA reads TGTGCCAGCAGTGAAGGGACCGAAAAGCACTGGGCCAACGTCCTGACTTTC.

Concerning this clone: Other DNA sequences of this sample code for an identical CDR3. The chain couples TRBV6-5 to TRBJ1-2; 7 bases agree with TRBD1. Germline V gives CDR1 MNHEY, CDR2 SVGAGI. V dropped 6 bases and J dropped 8; count of bases not matched to a gene: 3. This CDR3 has 11 amino acids. CDR3 residues: CASSDRVGYTF. In DNA, the CDR3 is TGTGCCAGCAGCGACAGGGTGGGCTACACCTTC.

This clone was detected a few times. The chain carries TRBV25-1 and TRBJ1-5; D is possibly TRBD1 (6 bases). Germline CDR1 and CDR2: MGHDK and SYGVNS. This CDR3 is 14 amino acids long. V lost 6 bases and J lost 1, with 10 bases in between. This chain's CDR3 is CASRSQGSNQPQHF. The CDR3, as DNA: TGTGCCAGCAGGTCTCAGGGGAGCAATCAGCCCCAGCATTTT.

This chain links TRBV2 with TRBJ2-7, with 7 bases identical to TRBD2. V dropped 6 bases and J dropped 7; count of bases not matched to a gene: 6. Germline V gives CDR1 SNHLY, CDR2 FYNNEI. This CDR3 spans 12 amino acids. Written as DNA, the CDR3 is TGTGCCAGCAGGGACCCGCGGGGGGAGCAGTACTTC. Translated: CASRDPRGEQYF.

In this sample, this clone turned up a few times. The rearrangement joins TRBV6-1 to TRBJ2-3; no definite D call. CDR1 is MNHNS, CDR2 SASEGT, per germline. V gave up 10 bases and J gave up 1 base, with 12 bases separating them. This CDR3 region has 13 residues. The CDR3 region has the DNA TGTGCCACTTTAGGTATCCGCACAGATACGCAGTATTTT. The encoded protein is CATLGIRTDTQYF.

This clone showed up many times. The chain is built from TRBV5-8 and TRBJ1-3; 10 nucleotides agree with TRBD1. CDR3 size: 14 residues. V was pared by 5 bases and J by 7 bases, with 6 bases of the junction left unmatched. Germline V gene data show CDR1 as SGHTS and CDR2 as YDEGEE. This CDR3 reads CASSRQGARNTIYF. The CDR3 DNA reads as TGTGCCAGCAGTCGACAGGGGGCGAGGAACACCATATATTTT.

There are a few counts of this clone. The rearrangement joins TRBV7-8 to TRBJ2-1; the D is unclear. CDR1 is SGHVS, CDR2 FQNEAQ, per germline. The CDR3 is made up of 14 amino acids. Trimming stripped 4 bases from V and 0 bases from J, with 7 bases between. The CDR3 DNA reads as TGTGCCAGCAGCTCCCGGAGCTCCTACAATGAGCAGTTCTTC. Its translation: CASSSRSSYNEQFF.

This rearrangement joins TRBV29-1 to TRBJ2-6; no reliable D call. The CDR3 spans 12 residues. V lost 4 bases and J 6 bases, leaving 7 bases between the germline ends. CDR1 is SQVTM and CDR2 is ANQGSEA in the germline V gene. CDR3: CSVATTANVLTF. Here the CDR3 DNA reads TGCAGCGTTGCCACCACGGCCAACGTCCTGACTTTC.

This clone came up a few times. The chain is built from TRBV29-1 and TRBJ2-3; D uncertain. CDR3 length: 13 residues. Deletions cut 7 bases from V and 2 bases from J, with 13 bases between. The V gene's germline CDR1 is SQVTM and CDR2 ANQGSEA. DNA of the CDR3: TGCAGCGCCCTGCCCGCAGCCACAGATACGCAGTATTTT. Protein sequence: CSALPAATDTQYF.

There are a few counts of this clone. The rearrangement uses TRBV6-1 and TRBJ2-3; 9 positions agree with TRBD2. CDR3 length: 14 residues. After removal of 3 bases from V and 7 bases from J, the junction contained 5 bases not matched to a gene. Germline-derived CDR1 and CDR2 are MNHNS and SASEGT. CDR3 amino acids: CASSEASGTHTQYF. Here the CDR3 DNA reads TGTGCCAGCAGTGAGGCTAGCGGGACCCATACGCAGTATTTT.

V usage is TRBV6-6 and J usage is TRBJ2-7; TRBD2 matches at 8 bases. The CDR3 has 13 residues. CDR1 is MNHNY and CDR2 is SVGAGI in the germline V gene (reference sequence). V lost 6 bases and J lost 3; bases outside the gene matches: 4. CDR3 sequence: CASRLTSVYEQYF. The DNA of the CDR3 is TGTGCCAGCAGGTTGACTAGCGTCTACGAGCAGTACTTC.

V gene TRBV20-1 combines with J gene TRBJ1-2; no firm D call. The germline gives CDR1 DFQATT, CDR2 SNEGSKA (reference sequence). V gave up 6 bases and J gave up 3 bases, with 5 bases separating them. The CDR3 consists of 10 residues. The CDR3, as DNA: TGCAGTGCCCTGTACTATGGCTACACCTTC. Translation: CSALYYGYTF.